This entry features one T cell receptor beta chain sequence. Its antigen is still unknown. Repertoires were generated with immunoSEQ multiplex PCR, while TCRdb's copy carries only in-frame clones and drops some. Among 53,000 or so clones listed, 91% were seen once. This sample stems from a study of T cells in localized non-small cell lung cancer. Whole-study results and caveats: Heterogeneity is still possible, as just one tumor region was sequenced. Paired adjacent lung recovered a median approximately 57 of the top 100 tumor clones. Tumor trailed uninvolved adjacent lung in T cell clonality, which peaked there.

Trimming took 4 bases from V and 5 from J, leaving 8 bases between them. In germline, CDR1 is ENHRY, CDR2 SYGVKD. This CDR3 region has 12 residues. The sample here was peripheral blood, taken before any cancer treatment. The gene calls are TRBV10-3 and TRBJ1-2; D unclear. The clonotype originates from a man aged 35-75 years with stage I lung adenocarcinoma. The CDR3 is CAISGGGYGYTF. CDR3 DNA: TGTGCCATCAGTGGCGGTGGATATGGCTACACCTTC.